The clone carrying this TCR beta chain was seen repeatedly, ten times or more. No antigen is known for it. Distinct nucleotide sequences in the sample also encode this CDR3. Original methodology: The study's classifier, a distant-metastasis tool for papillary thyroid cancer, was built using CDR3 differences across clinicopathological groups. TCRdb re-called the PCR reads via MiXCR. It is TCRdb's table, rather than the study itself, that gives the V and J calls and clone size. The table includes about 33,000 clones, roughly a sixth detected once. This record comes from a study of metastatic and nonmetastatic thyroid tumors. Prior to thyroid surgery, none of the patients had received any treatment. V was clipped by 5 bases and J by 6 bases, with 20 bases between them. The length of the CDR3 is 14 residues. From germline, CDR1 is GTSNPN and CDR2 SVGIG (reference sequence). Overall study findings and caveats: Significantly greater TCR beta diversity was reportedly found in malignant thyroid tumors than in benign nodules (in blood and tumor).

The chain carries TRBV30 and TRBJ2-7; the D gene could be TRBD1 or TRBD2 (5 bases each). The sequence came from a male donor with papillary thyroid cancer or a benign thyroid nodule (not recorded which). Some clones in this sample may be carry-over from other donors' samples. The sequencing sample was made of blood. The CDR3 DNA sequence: TGTGCCTGGGCCCAGGGACCAAACCTCGCCGAGCAGTACTTC. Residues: CAWAQGPNLAEQYF.